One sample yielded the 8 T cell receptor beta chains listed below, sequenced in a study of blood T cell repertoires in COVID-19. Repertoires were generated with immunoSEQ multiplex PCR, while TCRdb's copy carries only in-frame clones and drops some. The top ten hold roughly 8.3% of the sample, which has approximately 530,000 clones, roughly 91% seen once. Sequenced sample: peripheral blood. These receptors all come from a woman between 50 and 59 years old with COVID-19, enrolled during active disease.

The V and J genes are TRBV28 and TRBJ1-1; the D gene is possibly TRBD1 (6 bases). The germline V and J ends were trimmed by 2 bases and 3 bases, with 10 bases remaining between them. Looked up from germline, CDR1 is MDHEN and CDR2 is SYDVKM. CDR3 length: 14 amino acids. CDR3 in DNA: TGTGCCAGCAGTTTAAGGGGGTTGGACACTGAAGCTTTCTTT. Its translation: CASSLRGLDTEAFF.

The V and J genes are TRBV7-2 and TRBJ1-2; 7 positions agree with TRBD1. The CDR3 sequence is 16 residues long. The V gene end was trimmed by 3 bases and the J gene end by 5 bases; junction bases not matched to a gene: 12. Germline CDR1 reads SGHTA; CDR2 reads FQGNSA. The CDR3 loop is CASSLKGAVSEYGYTF. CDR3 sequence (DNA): TGTGCCAGCAGCTTGAAGGGGGCTGTTTCAGAGTATGGCTACACCTTC.

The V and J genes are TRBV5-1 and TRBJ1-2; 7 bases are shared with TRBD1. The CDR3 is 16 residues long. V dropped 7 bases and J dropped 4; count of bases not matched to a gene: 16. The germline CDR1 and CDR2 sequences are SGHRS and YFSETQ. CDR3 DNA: TGCGCCAGCGGGGAAGTTTCTACAGGGGCGGTCTATGGCTACACCTTC. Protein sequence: CASGEVSTGAVYGYTF.

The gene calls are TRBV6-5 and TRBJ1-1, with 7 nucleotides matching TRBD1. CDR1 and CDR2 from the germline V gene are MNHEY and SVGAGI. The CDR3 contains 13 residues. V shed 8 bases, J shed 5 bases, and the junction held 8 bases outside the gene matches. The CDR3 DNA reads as TGTGCCAGCCGCCGGGACAGTGGGACTGAAGCTTTCTTT. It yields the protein CASRRDSGTEAFF.

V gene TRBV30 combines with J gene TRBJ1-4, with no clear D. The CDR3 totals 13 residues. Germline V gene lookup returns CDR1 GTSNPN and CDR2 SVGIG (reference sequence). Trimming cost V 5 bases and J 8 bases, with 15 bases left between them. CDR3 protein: CAWAGQTGEKLFF. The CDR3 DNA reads TGTGCCTGGGCCGGGCAGACGGGAGAAAAACTGTTTTTT.

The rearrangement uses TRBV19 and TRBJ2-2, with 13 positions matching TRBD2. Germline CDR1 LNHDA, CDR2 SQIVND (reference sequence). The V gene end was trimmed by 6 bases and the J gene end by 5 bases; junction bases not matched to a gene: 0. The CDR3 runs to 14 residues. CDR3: CASRTSGGTGELFF. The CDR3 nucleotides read TGTGCCAGTAGGACTAGCGGGGGGACCGGGGAGCTGTTTTTT.

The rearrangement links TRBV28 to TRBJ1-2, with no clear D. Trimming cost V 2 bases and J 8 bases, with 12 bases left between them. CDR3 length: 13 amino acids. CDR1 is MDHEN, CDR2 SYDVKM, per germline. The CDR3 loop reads CASSLEGTRGYTF. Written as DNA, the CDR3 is TGTGCCAGCAGTTTAGAGGGCACTCGGGGCTACACCTTC.

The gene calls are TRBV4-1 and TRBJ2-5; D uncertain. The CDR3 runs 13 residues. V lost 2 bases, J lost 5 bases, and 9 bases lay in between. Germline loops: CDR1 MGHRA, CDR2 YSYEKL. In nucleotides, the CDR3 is TGCGCCAGCAGCCAACTCTCCGTCGAGACCCAGTACTTC. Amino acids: CASSQLSVETQYF.